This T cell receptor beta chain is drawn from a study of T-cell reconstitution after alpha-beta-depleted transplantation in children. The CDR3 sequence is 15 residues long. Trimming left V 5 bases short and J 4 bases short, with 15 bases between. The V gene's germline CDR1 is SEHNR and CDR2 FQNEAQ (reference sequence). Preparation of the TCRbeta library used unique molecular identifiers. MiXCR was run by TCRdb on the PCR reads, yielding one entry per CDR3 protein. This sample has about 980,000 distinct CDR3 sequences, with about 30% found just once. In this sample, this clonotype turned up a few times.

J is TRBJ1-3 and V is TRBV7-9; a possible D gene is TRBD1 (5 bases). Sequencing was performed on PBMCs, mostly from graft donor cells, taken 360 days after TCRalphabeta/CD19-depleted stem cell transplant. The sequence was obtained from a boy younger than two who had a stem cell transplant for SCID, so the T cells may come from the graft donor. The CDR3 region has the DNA TGTGCCAGCAGCGGACGGGGACTTAGAGGAAACACCATATATTTT. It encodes CASSGRGLRGNTIYF. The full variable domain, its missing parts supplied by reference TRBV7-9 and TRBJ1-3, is DTGVSQNPRHKITKRGQNVTFRCDPISEHNRLYWYRQTLGQGPEFLTYFQNEAQLEKSRLLSDRFSAERPKGSFSTLEIQRTEQGDSAMYLCASSGRGLRGNTIYFGEGSWLTVV.